This TCR beta chain originates from a study of blood T cell repertoires in COVID-19. TCRdb keeps only in-frame clones here, not all; method: immunoSEQ multiplex PCR. The repertoire has some 500,000 clones, approximately 88% of them found once; the top ten carry 1.8%. Between the trimmed V and J ends, which lost 3 bases and 6 bases, there was a span of 12 bases. This CDR3 has 14 amino acids. Germline lookup yields CDR1 SEHNR and CDR2 FQNEAQ (reference sequence). Individuals drawn from around 24 US areas were about 18 to 95 years old. This clonotype was obtained from a woman aged 40-49 years who had recovered from COVID-19. This chain connects TRBV7-9 to TRBJ1-5; no definite D call. The source material was PBMCs or T cells enriched from blood (not recorded which). CDR3: CASSLGVPGQPQHF. The CDR3, as DNA: TGTGCCAGCAGCTTGGGTGTCCCGGGTCAGCCCCAGCATTTT.